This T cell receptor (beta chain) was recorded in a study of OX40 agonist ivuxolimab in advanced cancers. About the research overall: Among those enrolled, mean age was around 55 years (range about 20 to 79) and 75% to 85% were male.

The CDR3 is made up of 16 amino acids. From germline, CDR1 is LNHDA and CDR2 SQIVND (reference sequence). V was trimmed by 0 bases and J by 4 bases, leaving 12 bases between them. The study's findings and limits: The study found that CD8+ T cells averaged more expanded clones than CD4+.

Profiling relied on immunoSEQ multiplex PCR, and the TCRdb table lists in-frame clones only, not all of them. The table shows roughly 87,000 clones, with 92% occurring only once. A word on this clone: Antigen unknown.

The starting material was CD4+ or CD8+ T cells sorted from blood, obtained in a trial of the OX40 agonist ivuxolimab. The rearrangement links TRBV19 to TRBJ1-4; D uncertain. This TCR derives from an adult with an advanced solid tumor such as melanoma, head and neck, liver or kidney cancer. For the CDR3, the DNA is TGTGCCAGTAGTATAGAACCGCCCGGCCATAATGAAAAACTGTTTTTT. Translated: CASSIEPPGHNEKLFF.